This T cell receptor beta chain came from a study of T-cell memory formation after mild COVID-19. Whole-study context: The TCR clusters were mostly specific to one donor.

One entry per CDR3 protein results from TCRdb running MiXCR on the 5' RACE reads. Of about 260,000 distinct CDR3 sequences in the sample, around 8% were seen once. The clonotype originates from a man aged 18 to 35 who had mild COVID-19 (a few samples of this study predate the infection). Cell type and time point are not known. The sample comprised PBMCs or a T cell subset sorted from them (not recorded which).

In DNA, the CDR3 is TGTGCCAGCAGTTCGGGAGGGGGTGCCTCAACTGAAGCTTTCTTT. Protein sequence: CASSSGGGASTEAFF. The rearrangement links TRBV6-5 to TRBJ1-1; D perhaps matches TRBD1 (6 bases). Germline V lookup: CDR1 MNHEY, CDR2 SVGAGI. The germline V and J ends were trimmed by 4 bases and 5 bases, with 17 bases remaining between them. The CDR3 loop spans 15 amino acids.